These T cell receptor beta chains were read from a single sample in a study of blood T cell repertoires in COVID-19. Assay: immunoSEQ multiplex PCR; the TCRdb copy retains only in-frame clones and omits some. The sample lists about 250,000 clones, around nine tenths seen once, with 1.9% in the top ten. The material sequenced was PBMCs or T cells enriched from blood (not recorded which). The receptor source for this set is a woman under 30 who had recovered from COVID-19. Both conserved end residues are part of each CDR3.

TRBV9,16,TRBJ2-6,CASGPGAPSGANVLTF
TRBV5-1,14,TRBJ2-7,CASSLRGLTYEQYF
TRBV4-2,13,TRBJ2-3,CASSQDRGDTQYF
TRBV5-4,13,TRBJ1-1,CASSLDSFTEAFF
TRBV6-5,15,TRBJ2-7,CASNWGEGGSYEQYF
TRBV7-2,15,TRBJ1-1,CASSLVSGGITEAFF
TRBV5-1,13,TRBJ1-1,CASSTERNTEAFF
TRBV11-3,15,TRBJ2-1,CASRPRDRVGYEQFF
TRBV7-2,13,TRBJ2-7,CASSMDRLYEQYF
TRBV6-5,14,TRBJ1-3,CAIRTGESGNTIYF
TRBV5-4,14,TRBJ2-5,CASSPRTGRETQYF
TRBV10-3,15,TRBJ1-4,CAISESRGTNEKLFF
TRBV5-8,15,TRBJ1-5,CASSFRDRAAQPQHF
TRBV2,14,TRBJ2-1,CASSLTSGRSEQFF
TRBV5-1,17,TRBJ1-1,CASSLLGQGGSNTEAFF
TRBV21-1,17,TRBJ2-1,CASSKAVTSGRSNEQFF
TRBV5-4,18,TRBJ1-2,CASSFGAVLAKADYGYTF
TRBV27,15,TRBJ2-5,CASSLLAGALKTQYF